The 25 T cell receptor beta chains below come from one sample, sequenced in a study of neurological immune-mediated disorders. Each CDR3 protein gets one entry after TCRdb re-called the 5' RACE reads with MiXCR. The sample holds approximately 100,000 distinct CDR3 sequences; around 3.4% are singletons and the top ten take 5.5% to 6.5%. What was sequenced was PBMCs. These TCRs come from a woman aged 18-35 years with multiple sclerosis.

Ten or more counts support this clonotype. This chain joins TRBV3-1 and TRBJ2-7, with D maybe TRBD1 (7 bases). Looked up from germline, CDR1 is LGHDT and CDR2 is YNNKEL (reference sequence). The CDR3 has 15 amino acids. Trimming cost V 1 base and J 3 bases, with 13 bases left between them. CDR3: CASSQGAGGHYEQYF. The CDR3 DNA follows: TGTGCCAGCAGCCAAGGAGCAGGGGGGCACTACGAGCAGTACTTC.

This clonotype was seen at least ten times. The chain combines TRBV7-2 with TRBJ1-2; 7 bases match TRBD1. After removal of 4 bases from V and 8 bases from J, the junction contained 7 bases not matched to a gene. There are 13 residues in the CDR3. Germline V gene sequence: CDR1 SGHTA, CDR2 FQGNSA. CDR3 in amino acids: CASSSTGDRGYTF. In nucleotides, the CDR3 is TGTGCCAGCAGCTCTACAGGGGATCGGGGCTACACCTTC.

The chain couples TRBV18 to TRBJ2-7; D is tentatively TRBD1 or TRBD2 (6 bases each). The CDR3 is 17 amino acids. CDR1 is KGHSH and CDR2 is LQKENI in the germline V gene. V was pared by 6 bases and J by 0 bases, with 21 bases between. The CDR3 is CASSPGRGQGLSYEQYF. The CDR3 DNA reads TGTGCCAGCTCTCCCGGTCGGGGGCAGGGGCTCTCCTACGAGCAGTACTTC.

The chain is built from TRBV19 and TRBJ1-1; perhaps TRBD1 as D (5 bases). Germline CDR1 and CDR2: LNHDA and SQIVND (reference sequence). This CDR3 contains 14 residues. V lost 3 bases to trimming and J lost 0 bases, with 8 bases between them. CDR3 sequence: CASSMGRVNTEAFF. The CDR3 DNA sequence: TGTGCCAGTAGTATGGGCAGGGTGAACACTGAAGCTTTCTTT.

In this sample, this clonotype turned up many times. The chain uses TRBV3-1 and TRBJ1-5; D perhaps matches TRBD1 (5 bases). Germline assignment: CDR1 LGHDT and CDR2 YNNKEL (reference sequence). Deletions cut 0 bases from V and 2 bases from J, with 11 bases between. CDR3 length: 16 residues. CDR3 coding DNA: TGTGCCAGCAGCCAAGATAGTCGGGGGGGCAATCAGCCCCAGCATTTT. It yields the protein CASSQDSRGGNQPQHF.

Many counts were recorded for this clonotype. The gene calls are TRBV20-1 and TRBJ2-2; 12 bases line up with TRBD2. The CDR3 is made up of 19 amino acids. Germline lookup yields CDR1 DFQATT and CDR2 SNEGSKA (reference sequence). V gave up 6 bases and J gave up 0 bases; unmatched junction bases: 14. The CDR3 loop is CSAARPLTSGRANTGELFF. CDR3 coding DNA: TGCAGTGCCGCCCGTCCTCTGACTAGCGGGAGAGCGAACACCGGGGAGCTGTTTTTT.

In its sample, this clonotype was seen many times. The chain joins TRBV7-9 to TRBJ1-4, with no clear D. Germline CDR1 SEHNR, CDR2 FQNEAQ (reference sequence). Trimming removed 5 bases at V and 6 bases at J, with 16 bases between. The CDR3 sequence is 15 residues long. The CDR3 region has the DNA TGTGCCAGCAGCCGAGCGATGGTGGGTGATGAAAAACTGTTTTTT. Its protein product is CASSRAMVGDEKLFF.

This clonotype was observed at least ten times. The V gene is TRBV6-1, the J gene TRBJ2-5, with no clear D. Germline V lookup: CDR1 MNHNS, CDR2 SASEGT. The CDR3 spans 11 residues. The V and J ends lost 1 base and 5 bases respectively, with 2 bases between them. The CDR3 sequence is CASSEVETQYF. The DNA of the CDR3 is TGTGCCAGCAGTGAAGTTGAGACCCAGTACTTC.

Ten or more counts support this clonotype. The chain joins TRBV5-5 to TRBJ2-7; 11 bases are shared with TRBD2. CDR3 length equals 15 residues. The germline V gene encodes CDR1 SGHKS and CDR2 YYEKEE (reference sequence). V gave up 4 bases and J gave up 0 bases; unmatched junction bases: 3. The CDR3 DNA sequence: TGTGCCAGCAGCGTCACTAGCGGGGGCTCCTACGAGCAGTACTTC. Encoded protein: CASSVTSGGSYEQYF.

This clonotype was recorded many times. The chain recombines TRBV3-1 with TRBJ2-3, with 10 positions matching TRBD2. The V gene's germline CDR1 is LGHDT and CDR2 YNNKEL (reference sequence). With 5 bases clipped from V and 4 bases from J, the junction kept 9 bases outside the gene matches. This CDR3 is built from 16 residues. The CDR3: CASSAPGLAGADTQYF. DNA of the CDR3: TGTGCCAGCAGCGCACCGGGGCTAGCGGGGGCAGATACGCAGTATTTT.

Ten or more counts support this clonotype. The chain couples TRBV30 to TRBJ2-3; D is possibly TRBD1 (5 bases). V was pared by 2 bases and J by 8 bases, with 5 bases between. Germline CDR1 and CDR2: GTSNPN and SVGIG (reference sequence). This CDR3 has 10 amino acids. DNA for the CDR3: TGTGCCTGGAGTCAGGGTACGCAGTATTTT. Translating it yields CAWSQGTQYF.

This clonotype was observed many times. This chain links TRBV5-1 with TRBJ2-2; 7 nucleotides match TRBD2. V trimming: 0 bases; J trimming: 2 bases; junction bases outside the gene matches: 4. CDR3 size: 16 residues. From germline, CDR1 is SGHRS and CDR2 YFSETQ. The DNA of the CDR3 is TGCGCCAGCAGCTTGGATCCAGCGGGAAACACCGGGGAGCTGTTTTTT. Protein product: CASSLDPAGNTGELFF.

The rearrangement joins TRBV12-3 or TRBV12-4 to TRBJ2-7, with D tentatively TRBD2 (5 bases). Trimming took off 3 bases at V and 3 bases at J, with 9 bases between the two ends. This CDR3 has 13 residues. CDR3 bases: TGTGCCAGCAGTTTCGGACTGCGCTACGAGCAGTACTTC. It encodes CASSFGLRYEQYF.

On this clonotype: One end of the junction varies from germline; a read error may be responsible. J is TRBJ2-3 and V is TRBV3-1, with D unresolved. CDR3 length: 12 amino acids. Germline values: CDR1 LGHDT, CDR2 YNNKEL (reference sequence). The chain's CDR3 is CDSSKVADTQYF. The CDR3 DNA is TGTGACAGCAGCAAAGTCGCAGATACGCAGTATTTT.

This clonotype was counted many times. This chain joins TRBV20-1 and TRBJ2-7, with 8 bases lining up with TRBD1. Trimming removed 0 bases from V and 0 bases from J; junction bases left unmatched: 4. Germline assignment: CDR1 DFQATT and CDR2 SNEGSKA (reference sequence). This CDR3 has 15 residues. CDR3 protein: CSARDRDRSSYEQYF. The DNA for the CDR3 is TGCAGTGCTAGAGATAGGGACAGGAGCTCCTACGAGCAGTACTTC.

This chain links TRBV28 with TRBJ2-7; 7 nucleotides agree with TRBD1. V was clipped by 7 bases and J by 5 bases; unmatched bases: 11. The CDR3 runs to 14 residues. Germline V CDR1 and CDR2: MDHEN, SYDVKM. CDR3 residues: CASKETGSYDEQYF. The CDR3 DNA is TGTGCCAGCAAGGAGACAGGGAGTTACGACGAGCAGTACTTC.

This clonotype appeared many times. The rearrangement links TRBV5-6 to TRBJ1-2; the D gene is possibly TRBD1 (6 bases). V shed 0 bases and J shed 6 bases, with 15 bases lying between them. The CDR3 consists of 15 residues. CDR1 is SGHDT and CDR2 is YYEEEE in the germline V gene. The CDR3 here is CASSLVGGHVHGYTF. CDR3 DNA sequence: TGTGCCAGCAGCTTGGTCGGGGGGCACGTCCATGGCTACACCTTC.

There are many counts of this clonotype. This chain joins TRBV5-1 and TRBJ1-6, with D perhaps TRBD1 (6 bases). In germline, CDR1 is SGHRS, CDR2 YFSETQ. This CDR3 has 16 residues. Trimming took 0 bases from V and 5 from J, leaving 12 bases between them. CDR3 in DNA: TGCGCCAGCAGCTTGGATGCAGGGGTCGATAATTCACCCCTCCACTTT. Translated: CASSLDAGVDNSPLHF.

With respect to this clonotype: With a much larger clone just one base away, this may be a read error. Here the CDR3 reads CASCSLLAGNYNEQFF. As DNA, the CDR3 is TGTGCCAGCTGCTCCCTCTTAGCGGGAAACTACAATGAGCAGTTCTTC. The J gene is TRBJ2-1, the V gene TRBV27; 8 bases align to TRBD2. The CDR3 covers 16 residues. Germline lookup yields CDR1 MNHEY and CDR2 SMNVEV (reference sequence). J lost 3 bases, V lost 8 bases, and 12 bases had no gene match.

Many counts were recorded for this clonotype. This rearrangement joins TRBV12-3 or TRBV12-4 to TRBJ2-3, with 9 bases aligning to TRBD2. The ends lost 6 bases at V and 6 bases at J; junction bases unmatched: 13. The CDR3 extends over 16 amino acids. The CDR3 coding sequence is TGTGCCAGCAGAAGCGCGGGACTAGCCGGGGCGGATACGCAGTATTTT. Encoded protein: CASRSAGLAGADTQYF.

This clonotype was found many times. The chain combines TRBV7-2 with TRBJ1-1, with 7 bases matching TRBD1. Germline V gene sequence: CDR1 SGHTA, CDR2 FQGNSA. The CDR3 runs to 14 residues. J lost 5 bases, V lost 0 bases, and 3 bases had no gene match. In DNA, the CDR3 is TGTGCCAGCAGCTTAGCCCCACAGGGGACTGAAGCTTTCTTT. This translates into CASSLAPQGTEAFF.

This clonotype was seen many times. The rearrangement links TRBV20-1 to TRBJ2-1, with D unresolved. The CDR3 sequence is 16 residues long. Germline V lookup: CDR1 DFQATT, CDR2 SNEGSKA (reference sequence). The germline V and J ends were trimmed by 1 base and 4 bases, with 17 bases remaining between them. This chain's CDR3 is CSARVLGLRRYNEQFF. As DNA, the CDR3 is TGCAGTGCTAGAGTCCTAGGGCTCCGGCGGTACAATGAGCAGTTCTTC.

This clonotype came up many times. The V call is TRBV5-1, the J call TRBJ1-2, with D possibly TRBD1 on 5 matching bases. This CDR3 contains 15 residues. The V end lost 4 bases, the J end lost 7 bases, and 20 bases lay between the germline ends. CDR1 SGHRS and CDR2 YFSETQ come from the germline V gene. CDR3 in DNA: TGCGCCAGCAGCCTACCCCTCGACAGCGGGGGTGGCTACACCTTC. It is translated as CASSLPLDSGGGYTF. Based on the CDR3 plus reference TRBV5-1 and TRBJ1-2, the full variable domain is KAGVTQTPRYLIKTRGQQVTLSCSPISGHRSVSWYQQTPGQGLQFLFEYFSETQRNKGNFPGRFSGRQFSNSRSEMNVSTLELGDSALYLCASSLPLDSGGGYTFGSGTRLTVV.

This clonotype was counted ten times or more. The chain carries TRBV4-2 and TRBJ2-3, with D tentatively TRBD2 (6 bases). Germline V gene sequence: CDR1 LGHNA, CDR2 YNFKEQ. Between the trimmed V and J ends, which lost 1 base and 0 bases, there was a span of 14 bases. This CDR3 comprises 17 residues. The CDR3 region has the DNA TGTGCCAGCAGCCAAGGGGGGACGGGACTTAGCACAGATACGCAGTATTTT. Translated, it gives CASSQGGTGLSTDTQYF.

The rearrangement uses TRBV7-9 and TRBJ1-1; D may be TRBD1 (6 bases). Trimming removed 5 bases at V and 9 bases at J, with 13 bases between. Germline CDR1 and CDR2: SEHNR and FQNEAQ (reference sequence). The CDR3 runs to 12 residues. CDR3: CASSGGGQKAFF. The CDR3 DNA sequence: TGTGCCAGCAGCGGGGGCGGACAGAAAGCTTTCTTT.